A selection of T cell receptor beta chains follows, all from one sample in a study of PD-L1 blockade in urothelial cancer. Sequenced by immunoSEQ multiplex PCR; TCRdb stores in-frame clones only, minus some. Of some 40,000 clones in the sample, about 80% are singletons; the top ten hold roughly 10%. Specimen: PBMCs, collected around atezolizumab (anti-PD-L1) treatment. Receptor source: a middle-aged man with urothelial cancer. The conserved cysteine and the conserved F or W are not part of the CDR3 here. The size entry is marked missing in some rows and otherwise reads once, few, many or a size class.

v_gene: TRBV2
abundance: NA
j_gene: TRBJ2-2
CDR3aa: ASRTGQRTGELF

v_gene: TRBV6-6
abundance: NA
j_gene: TRBJ2-7
CDR3aa: ASSTPGYEQY

v_gene: TRBV28
abundance: few
j_gene: TRBJ2-7
CDR3aa: ASRTPISGRYEQY

v_gene: TRBV30
abundance: few
j_gene: TRBJ2-1
CDR3aa: AWSVLWPPNEQF

v_gene: TRBV14
abundance: NA
j_gene: TRBJ2-1
CDR3aa: ASSHLSNEQF

v_gene: TRBV7-9
abundance: once
j_gene: TRBJ2-1
CDR3aa: ASSTGLAGIKEQF

v_gene: TRBV7-6
abundance: few
j_gene: TRBJ2-1
CDR3aa: ASSLGGRALGNEQF

v_gene: TRBV5-6
abundance: NA
j_gene: TRBJ2-7
CDR3aa: ASSAGLAEPFKDEQY

v_gene: TRBV28
abundance: NA
j_gene: TRBJ2-3
CDR3aa: ASSLAGRLVTQY

v_gene: TRBV10-3
abundance: NA
j_gene: TRBJ1-5
CDR3aa: AISESDTNQPQH

v_gene: TRBV10-1
abundance: NA
j_gene: TRBJ2-1
CDR3aa: ASSSGDNEQF

v_gene: TRBV28
abundance: NA
j_gene: TRBJ2-1
CDR3aa: ASSLGTGISYNEQF

v_gene: TRBV28
abundance: once
j_gene: TRBJ1-1
CDR3aa: ASSRSVGWDTEAF

v_gene: TRBV2
abundance: once
j_gene: TRBJ2-7
CDR3aa: ASSFPKEGQSYEQY

v_gene: TRBV7-8
abundance: NA
j_gene: TRBJ2-1
CDR3aa: ASSLAGAGLYYNEQF

v_gene: TRBV19
abundance: NA
j_gene: TRBJ1-1
CDR3aa: ASSIFRGRAEAF

v_gene: TRBV7-2
abundance: NA
j_gene: TRBJ2-5
CDR3aa: ASSLAGQGVLETQY

v_gene: TRBV28
abundance: NA
j_gene: TRBJ2-3
CDR3aa: ASSFSDGTGTDTQY

v_gene: TRBV16
abundance: NA
j_gene: TRBJ2-1
CDR3aa: ASSQSSGRWNEQF

v_gene: TRBV2
abundance: NA
j_gene: TRBJ1-1
CDR3aa: ASSWGQGRNTEAF

v_gene: TRBV4-3
abundance: NA
j_gene: TRBJ2-5
CDR3aa: ASSQDMGTGQETQY

v_gene: TRBV19
abundance: NA
j_gene: TRBJ1-1
CDR3aa: ASSSSGVERAF

v_gene: TRBV28
abundance: NA
j_gene: TRBJ2-5
CDR3aa: ASSMGGAGRNYYQETQY

v_gene: TRBV18
abundance: NA
j_gene: TRBJ1-5
CDR3aa: ASTTAGNQPQH

v_gene: TRBV7-9
abundance: NA
j_gene: TRBJ2-3
CDR3aa: ASSLGWEVTQY

v_gene: TRBV7-9
abundance: NA
j_gene: TRBJ1-1
CDR3aa: ASSLVPGMVGTEAF

v_gene: TRBV5-1
abundance: NA
j_gene: TRBJ1-4
CDR3aa: ASSFLGGQSEKLF

v_gene: TRBV19
abundance: NA
j_gene: TRBJ2-5
CDR3aa: ASSQGLAGVETQY

v_gene: TRBV28
abundance: NA
j_gene: TRBJ1-3
CDR3aa: ASSSSVVGNTIY

v_gene: TRBV2
abundance: NA
j_gene: TRBJ2-1
CDR3aa: ASRGFTGGDEQF

v_gene: TRBV6-1
abundance: NA
j_gene: TRBJ2-4
CDR3aa: ASEGLGRGFQY

v_gene: TRBV11-2
abundance: NA
j_gene: TRBJ2-1
CDR3aa: ASSFADRKQF

v_gene: TRBV9
abundance: NA
j_gene: TRBJ2-1
CDR3aa: ASTVGRADNEQF

v_gene: TRBV5-1
abundance: NA
j_gene: TRBJ2-5
CDR3aa: ASSPQAGGGETQY

v_gene: TRBV7-3
abundance: few
j_gene: TRBJ2-7
CDR3aa: ASSLIAESSYEQY

v_gene: TRBV7-3
abundance: NA
j_gene: TRBJ1-1
CDR3aa: ASSLTTLNTEAF

v_gene: TRBV19
abundance: NA
j_gene: TRBJ1-4
CDR3aa: ASSTDRAEKLF

v_gene: TRBV28
abundance: NA
j_gene: TRBJ1-3
CDR3aa: ASSTSGTGAGNTIY

v_gene: TRBV11-2
abundance: few
j_gene: TRBJ2-2
CDR3aa: ASSPSDINTGELF

v_gene: TRBV6-5
abundance: few
j_gene: TRBJ2-7
CDR3aa: ASSYDSSTYEQY

v_gene: TRBV5-1
abundance: NA
j_gene: TRBJ2-1
CDR3aa: ASSLSGRGRENEQF

v_gene: TRBV5-1
abundance: NA
j_gene: TRBJ2-6
CDR3aa: ASSFLSGANVLT

v_gene: TRBV5-1
abundance: NA
j_gene: TRBJ1-1
CDR3aa: ASSVAHPRTEAF

v_gene: TRBV7-2
abundance: once
j_gene: TRBJ2-2
CDR3aa: ASSFLRTSGRKDTGELF

v_gene: TRBV27
abundance: NA
j_gene: TRBJ1-3
CDR3aa: AAGVSGNTIY

v_gene: TRBV11-2
abundance: few
j_gene: TRBJ2-3
CDR3aa: ASSGTSARGTQY

v_gene: TRBV10-3
abundance: NA
j_gene: TRBJ2-3
CDR3aa: AISESATPSDTQY

v_gene: TRBV7-3
abundance: once
j_gene: TRBJ2-2
CDR3aa: ASSFGGTPRAGELF

v_gene: TRBV11-3
abundance: NA
j_gene: TRBJ1-1
CDR3aa: ASSLVGGATEAF

v_gene: TRBV5-4
abundance: NA
j_gene: TRBJ1-4
CDR3aa: ASSLSGARNEKLF

v_gene: TRBV27
abundance: NA
j_gene: TRBJ2-7
CDR3aa: ASSFSRTGSSYEQY

v_gene: TRBV20-1
abundance: NA
j_gene: TRBJ2-5
CDR3aa: SSSFQETQY

v_gene: TRBV10-2
abundance: once
j_gene: TRBJ1-5
CDR3aa: ASSESGKNQPQH

v_gene: TRBV7-2
abundance: once
j_gene: TRBJ2-3
CDR3aa: ASTPWGTKADTQY

v_gene: TRBV6-1
abundance: NA
j_gene: TRBJ2-7
CDR3aa: ASSEAGVSEQY

v_gene: TRBV5-1
abundance: NA
j_gene: TRBJ2-3
CDR3aa: ASSSEREGVTQY